The 2 T cell receptor beta chains below all came from one sample that was sequenced in a study of cytomegalovirus exposure and HLA in healthy donors. PCR primers comprised 60 Vbeta and 13 Jbeta primers. TCRdb's table, derived via immunoSEQ multiplex PCR, lists solely in-frame clones and lacks some. The sample holds around 84,000 clones. Sequenced input: PBMCs. Receptors originate from a man aged 30-40 years in good health and CMV-seronegative.

CDR3: CASSIGIGYSNQPQHF. The CDR3, as DNA: TGTGCCAGTAGTATAGGTATCGGGTATAGCAATCAGCCCCAGCATTTT. The chain couples TRBV19 to TRBJ1-5; D gene unclear. The germline CDR1 and CDR2 sequences are LNHDA and SQIVND (reference sequence). The CDR3 sequence is 16 residues long. The V end lost 1 base, the J end lost 0 bases, and 10 bases lay between the germline ends.

V gene TRBV6-5 combines with J gene TRBJ2-7; TRBD1 is a possible D gene (6 bases). There are 14 residues in the CDR3. CDR1 MNHEY and CDR2 SVGAGI come from the germline V gene. Trimming pared 5 bases from V and 0 bases from J, leaving 11 bases between. The CDR3 here is CASSDRTNSYEQYF. For the CDR3, the DNA is TGTGCCAGCAGTGACAGGACAAACTCCTACGAGCAGTACTTC.